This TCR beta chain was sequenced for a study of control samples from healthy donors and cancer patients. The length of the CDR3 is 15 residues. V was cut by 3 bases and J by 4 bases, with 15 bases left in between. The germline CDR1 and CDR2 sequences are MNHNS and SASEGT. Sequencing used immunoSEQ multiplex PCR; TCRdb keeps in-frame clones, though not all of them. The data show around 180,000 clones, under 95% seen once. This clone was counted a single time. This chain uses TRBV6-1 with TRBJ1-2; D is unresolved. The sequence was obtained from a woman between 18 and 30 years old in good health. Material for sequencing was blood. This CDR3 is CASSERPGTSYGYTF. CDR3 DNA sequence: TGTGCCAGCAGTGAGAGGCCGGGTACATCCTATGGCTACACCTTC.